This T cell receptor (beta chain) was sequenced in a study of blood T cell repertoires in COVID-19. On the study more broadly: The United States, Italy and Spain supplied acute and convalescent COVID-19 samples. PBMCs, B-cell-depleted T cells, or T cells were the source of the cDNA or gDNA that made up the material.

The CDR3 covers 14 residues. The germline V gene encodes CDR1 KGHSH and CDR2 LQKENI. The ends lost 5 bases at V and 4 bases at J; junction bases unmatched: 7. Original analysis: Estimation of nucleated cell counts was performed using reference gene primer amplification. Measured with immunoSEQ multiplex PCR; TCRdb has only the in-frame clones, and not every one. D and trimming come from the DNA, and the V and J calls and clone size come from that table. The sample holds about 200,000 clones, 80% seen once. The sequenced sample was peripheral blood. This clonotype was obtained from a human donor in a cohort sampled during active COVID-19. V usage is TRBV18 and J usage is TRBJ2-7; 8 nucleotides line up with TRBD1. The CDR3 here is CASSAVGQGYEQYF. Here the CDR3 DNA reads TGTGCCAGCTCAGCCGTAGGACAGGGATACGAGCAGTACTTC.